This TCR beta chain derives from a study of T cells in Graves' hyperthyroidism and ophthalmopathy (dated by TCRdb to the late 2010s). As for the study more broadly: Peripheral blood samples were taken at initial diagnosis, before any treatment was given. The paper describes TCR Vbeta CDR3 sequencing of more than 120 peripheral blood samples, made up of about 40 ophthalmopathy patients, around 78 hyperthyroidism patients and around 17 progressor patients. To identify distinguishing TCR V-J signatures, a discovery cohort of around 100 patients was used, comprising 40 to 45 with Graves' ophthalmopathy and some 60 with stable Graves' hyperthyroidism. Prospective prediction of ophthalmopathy was tested in an independent validation cohort consisting of about 19 hyperthyroidism patients and some 15 patients who later progressed to ophthalmopathy. After sampling, hyperthyroidism patients received methimazole starting at 30 mg daily, and ophthalmopathy patients received high-dose intravenous methylprednisolone. The 100 discovery patients were divided at random into training and test sets in a 7:3 ratio. The study also compared thyroid tissue and blood T-cell repertoires from over 5 Graves' hyperthyroidism patients. Broader findings and caveats from the paper: In validation, the model predicted progression to ophthalmopathy with just under 71% sensitivity and about 73% specificity, a median of about six months before onset. No statistical method was used to set the sample size in advance, and investigators knew the group allocation. A 13 V-J signature model separated ophthalmopathy from stable hyperthyroidism, with 87.88% sensitivity and roughly 82% specificity in cross-validation and 80%/75% in testing. Most expanded thyroid clonotypes (frequency above 0.001) were also found in blood, which suggests that blood repertoires may mirror thyroid immune responses.

CDR1 and CDR2 are read off the germline V gene as SNHLY and FYNNEI. Counted from cysteine to phenylalanine, this CDR3 has 16 amino acids. Only the CDR3 portion is preserved as DNA: 48 bases, with reading frame beginning at the first base. The TCR beta CDR3 regions were amplified from the RNA transcripts. The first round of RT-PCR for the TCR CDR3 was performed with the HTBI primer set and the Qiagen OneStep RT-PCR kit. Libraries were constructed in a second round of multiplex PCR, after which size selection and purification were carried out. Paired-end sequencing of the libraries was performed with 100 bp reads on an Illumina HiSeq2000. The study's own analysis went as follows. SOAPnuke was used to process the raw data, removing reads that contained adapters or uncalled bases, had a mean Phred below 15, or lacked an exact match to the constant primer or identifier. COPE v1.2.5 was used to merge high-quality paired reads, and clonotypes were defined as unique nucleotide sequences. MiTCR v1.1 was used to align the clonotypes against IMGT TRBV, TRBD and TRBJ reference segments. The analysis was restricted to V-J combinations with a frequency above 0.0001, which together covered around 99% of the repertoires. The TCS score was defined as the ratio of F50 (clonal expansion) to E x V (chaos), calculated using BLOSUM62-based TCRdist between CDR3 peptides within each V-J. Welch's t-statistics and random forest reduced roughly 500 V-J features to 13, which were used in a naive Bayes classifier (R e1071). The raw public data were reprocessed by TCRdb itself: fastp quality trimming at Q25, MiXCR clonotype calling, in-frame beta chains only. Each CDR3 protein gets just one entry, which takes the most common genes and DNA from the rows behind it. The V and J calls come from TCRdb's annotation, not from the publication. The sample has under 350,000 distinct CDR3 sequences on record, 18% of them singletons. In total, the top ten clones hold under 55% of the sample.

Graves' hyperthyroidism was defined as stable when no progression to ophthalmopathy occurred over 18 months of follow-up. The hyperthyroidism patients were between 18 and 65 years old and newly diagnosed, with a disease duration of less than 2 months. Exclusion was applied to patients with uncontrolled infections, other autoimmune diseases, pregnancy or lactation. Diagnoses were based on clinical symptoms, serum thyroxine and TRAb, thyroid ultrasound and orbital computed tomography. Ficoll-Paque density gradient centrifugation was used to isolate PBMCs from 8.5 to 10 ml of fresh peripheral blood. Total RNA was extracted with Trizol reagent, and quality was checked on an Agilent 2100 Bioanalyzer. With respect to this clonotype: Its antigen is still unknown. Being one base from a much bigger clone, this may be a read error.

The rearrangement joined TRBV2 to TRBJ2-2; no D gene call is confident. Sequencing input: blood. This TCR came from a woman aged 50 to 60 with Graves' hyperthyroidism. The CDR3 has the sequence CARSEVRQVNTGELFF. The DNA is TGTGCCAGAAGTGAGGTTCGGCAGGTCAACACCGGGGAGCTGTTTTTT.